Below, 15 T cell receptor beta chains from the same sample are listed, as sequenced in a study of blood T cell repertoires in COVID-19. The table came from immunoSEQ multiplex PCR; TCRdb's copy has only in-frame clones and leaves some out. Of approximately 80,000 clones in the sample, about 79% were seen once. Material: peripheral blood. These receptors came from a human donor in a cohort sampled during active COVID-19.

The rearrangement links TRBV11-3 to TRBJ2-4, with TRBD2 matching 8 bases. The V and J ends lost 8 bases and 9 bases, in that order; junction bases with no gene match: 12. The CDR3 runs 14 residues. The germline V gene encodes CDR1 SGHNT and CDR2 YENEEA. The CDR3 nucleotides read TGTGCCAGCGGCACTAGCGGAGGGGGGGCCATTCAGTACTTC. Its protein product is CASGTSGGGAIQYF.

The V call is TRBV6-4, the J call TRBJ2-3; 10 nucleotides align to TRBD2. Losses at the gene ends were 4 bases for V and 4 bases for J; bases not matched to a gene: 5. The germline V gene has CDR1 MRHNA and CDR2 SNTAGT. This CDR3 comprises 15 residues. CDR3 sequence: CASSALAGEADTQYF. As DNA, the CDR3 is TGTGCCAGCAGTGCCCTAGCGGGAGAGGCAGATACGCAGTATTTT.

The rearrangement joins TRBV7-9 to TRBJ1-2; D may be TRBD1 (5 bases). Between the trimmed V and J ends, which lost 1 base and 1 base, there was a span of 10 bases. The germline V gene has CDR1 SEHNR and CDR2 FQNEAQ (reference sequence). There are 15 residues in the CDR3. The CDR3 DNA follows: TGTGCCAGCAGCTTAGACGAGGGACTTAACTATGGCTACACCTTC. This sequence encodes CASSLDEGLNYGYTF.

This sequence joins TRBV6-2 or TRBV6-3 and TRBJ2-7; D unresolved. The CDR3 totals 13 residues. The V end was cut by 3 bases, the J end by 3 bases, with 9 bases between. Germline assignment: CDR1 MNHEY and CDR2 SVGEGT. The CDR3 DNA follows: TGTGCCAGCAGTTATGGGCTTTTCTACGAGCAGTACGTC. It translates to CASSYGLFYEQYV.

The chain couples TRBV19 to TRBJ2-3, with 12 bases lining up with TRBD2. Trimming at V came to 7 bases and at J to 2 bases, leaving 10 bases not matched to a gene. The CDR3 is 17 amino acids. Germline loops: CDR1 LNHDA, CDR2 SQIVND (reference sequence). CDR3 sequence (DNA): TGTGCCAGTATCCGCACTAGCGGGGGGTTCCCCACAGATACGCAGTATTTT. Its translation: CASIRTSGGFPTDTQYF.

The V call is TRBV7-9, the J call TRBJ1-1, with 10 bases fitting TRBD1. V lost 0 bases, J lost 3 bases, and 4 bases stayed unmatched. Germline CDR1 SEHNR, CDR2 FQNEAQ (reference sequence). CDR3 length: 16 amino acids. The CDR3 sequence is CASSLALGTGDTEAFF. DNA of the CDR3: TGTGCCAGCAGCTTAGCCCTCGGGACAGGGGACACTGAAGCTTTCTTT.

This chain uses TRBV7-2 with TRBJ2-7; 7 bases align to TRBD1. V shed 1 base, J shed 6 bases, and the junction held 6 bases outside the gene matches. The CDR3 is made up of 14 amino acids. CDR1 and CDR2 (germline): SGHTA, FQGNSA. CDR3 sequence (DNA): TGTGCCAGCAGCTTAGGGCCAAACAGGGGCGAGCAGTACTTC. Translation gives CASSLGPNRGEQYF.

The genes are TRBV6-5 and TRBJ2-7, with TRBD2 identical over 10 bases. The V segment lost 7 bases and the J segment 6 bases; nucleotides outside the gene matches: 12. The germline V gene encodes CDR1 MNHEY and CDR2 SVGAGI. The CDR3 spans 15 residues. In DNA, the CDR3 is TGTGCCAGCACAACCGGGATGGGACTAGCGAGCGAGCAGTACGTC. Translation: CASTTGMGLASEQYV.

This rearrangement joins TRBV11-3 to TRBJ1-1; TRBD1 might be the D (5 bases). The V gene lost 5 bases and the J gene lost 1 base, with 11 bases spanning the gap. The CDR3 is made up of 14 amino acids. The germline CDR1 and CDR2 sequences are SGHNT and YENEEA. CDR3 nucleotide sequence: TGTGCCAGCAGCCAGACGGGGGGGAACACTGAAGCTTTCTTT. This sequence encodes CASSQTGGNTEAFF.

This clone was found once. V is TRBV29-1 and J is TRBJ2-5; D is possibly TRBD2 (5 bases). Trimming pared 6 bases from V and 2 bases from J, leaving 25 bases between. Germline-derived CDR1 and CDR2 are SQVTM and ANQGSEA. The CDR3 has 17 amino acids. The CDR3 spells CSVENPWGSASQETQYF. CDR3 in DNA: TGCAGCGTCGAAAACCCCTGGGGTAGCGCCTCTCAAGAGACCCAGTACTTC.

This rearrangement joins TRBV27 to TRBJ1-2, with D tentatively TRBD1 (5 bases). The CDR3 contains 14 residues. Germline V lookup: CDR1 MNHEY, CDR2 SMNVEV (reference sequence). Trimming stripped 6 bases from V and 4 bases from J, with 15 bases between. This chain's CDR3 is CASSPGGGSYGYTF. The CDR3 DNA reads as TGTGCCAGCAGCCCCGGTGGGGGGAGCTATGGCTACACCTTC.

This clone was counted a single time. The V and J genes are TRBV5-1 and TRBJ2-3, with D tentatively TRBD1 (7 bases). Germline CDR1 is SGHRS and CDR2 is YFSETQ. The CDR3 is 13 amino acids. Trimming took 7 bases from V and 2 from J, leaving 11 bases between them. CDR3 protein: CASQGGFTDTQYF. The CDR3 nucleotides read TGCGCCAGCCAGGGGGGTTTCACAGATACGCAGTATTTT.

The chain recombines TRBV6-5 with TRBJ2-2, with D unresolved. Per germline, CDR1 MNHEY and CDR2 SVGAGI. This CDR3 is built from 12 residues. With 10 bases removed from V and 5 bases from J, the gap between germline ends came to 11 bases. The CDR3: CATLEETGELFF. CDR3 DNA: TGTGCCACCCTCGAGGAGACCGGGGAGCTGTTTTTT.

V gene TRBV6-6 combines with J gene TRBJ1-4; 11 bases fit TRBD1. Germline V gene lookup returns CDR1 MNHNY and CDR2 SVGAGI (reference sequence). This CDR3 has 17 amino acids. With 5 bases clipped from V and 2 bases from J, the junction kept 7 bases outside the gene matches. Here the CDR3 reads CASSPRTGGVTNEKLFF. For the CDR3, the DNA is TGTGCCAGCAGTCCCCGGACAGGGGGCGTCACTAATGAAAAACTGTTTTTT.

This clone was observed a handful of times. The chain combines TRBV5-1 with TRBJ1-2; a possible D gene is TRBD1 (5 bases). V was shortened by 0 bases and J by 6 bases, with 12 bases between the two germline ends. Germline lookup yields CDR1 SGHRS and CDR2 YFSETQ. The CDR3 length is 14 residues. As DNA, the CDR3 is TGCGCCAGCAGCTTGGAGGGGCAGGGCAATGGCTACACCTTC. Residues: CASSLEGQGNGYTF.